This TCR beta chain was obtained from a study of cytomegalovirus exposure and HLA in healthy donors. Whole-study context: Genetic ancestry analysis placed about 80% of the roughly 400 donors that were genotyped in the Caucasian-associated cluster. Study-wide results and limits: Roughly uniform depth of sequencing across donors was assumed in presence/absence analyses.

The PCR employed 60 Vbeta primers together with 13 Jbeta primers. Per the authors' pipeline: Later work found 80 million or so unique TCR beta chains, with some 11 million shared. TCRdb's table, derived via immunoSEQ multiplex PCR, lists solely in-frame clones and lacks some. The DNA gave D and trimming, while V, J and clone size come from that table. The sample contains about 96,000 clones, around 64% of which appear only once. Healthy bone marrow donors made up the donors. Of note for this clone: The target antigen is unknown.

This CDR3 is 16 amino acids long. The germline V gene encodes CDR1 LNHDA and CDR2 SQIVND (reference sequence). Unmatched junction bases numbered 6, after V lost 0 bases and J lost 9 bases. Sequenced input: PBMCs. The chain has TRBV19 and TRBJ2-1; TRBD2 matches at 12 bases. The clonotype comes from a man in his 60s in good health and CMV-seronegative. CDR3 nucleotide sequence: TGTGCCAGTAGTATAGACCGACTAGCGGGAGAGGGTGAGCAGTTCTTC. Translating it yields CASSIDRLAGEGEQFF.